These 28 T cell receptor beta chains share one sample of origin, sequenced in a study of T-cell memory formation after mild COVID-19. TCRdb reprocessed the 5' RACE reads with MiXCR, giving one entry per CDR3 protein. The sample has about 430,000 distinct CDR3 sequences; less than 25% are singletons. Sequencing was performed on PBMCs or a T cell subset sorted from them (not recorded which). Receptors originate from an adult woman who had mild COVID-19 (a few samples of this study predate the infection). Cell type and time point are not known.

The chain combines TRBV5-1 with TRBJ1-2; D uncertain. The V gene's germline CDR1 is SGHRS and CDR2 YFSETQ. V was trimmed by 0 bases and J by 4 bases, leaving 19 bases between them. This CDR3 comprises 17 residues. CDR3 protein: CASSLVGSFVGGYGYTF. The DNA of the CDR3 is TGCGCCAGCAGCTTGGTTGGCAGCTTCGTCGGCGGCTATGGCTACACCTTC.

This clonotype appeared a few times. The V call is TRBV20-1, the J call TRBJ1-5; unclear D gene. With 1 base removed from V and 0 bases from J, the gap between germline ends came to 13 bases. Germline CDR1 DFQATT, CDR2 SNEGSKA (reference sequence). The CDR3 covers 16 residues. In DNA form, the CDR3 reads TGCAGTGCTAGAGTGGCAGGCTTTTATAGCAATCAGCCCCAGCATTTT. It encodes CSARVAGFYSNQPQHF.

This sequence joins TRBV6-2 or TRBV6-3 and TRBJ1-1; 11 positions match TRBD1. The CDR3 length is 16 residues. Germline CDR1 reads MNHEY; CDR2 reads SVGEGT. After removal of 2 bases from V and 7 bases from J, the junction contained 9 bases not matched to a gene. CDR3 loop: CASSYLAGQGAYEAFF. DNA of the CDR3: TGTGCCAGCAGTTACCTCGCCGGACAGGGGGCGTATGAAGCTTTCTTT.

This clonotype appeared a few times. The chain uses TRBV28 and TRBJ2-3; TRBD2 is a possible D gene (6 bases). With 2 bases removed from V and 2 bases from J, the gap between germline ends came to 11 bases. Per germline, CDR1 MDHEN and CDR2 SYDVKM. This CDR3 is built from 15 residues. The CDR3 region is CASSLRRALTDTQYF. The CDR3 region has the DNA TGTGCCAGCAGTTTAAGGAGGGCCCTCACAGATACGCAGTATTTT. Filled out from reference TRBV28 and TRBJ2-3, the complete variable domain reads DVKVTQSSRYLVKRTGEKVFLECVQDMDHENMFWYRQDPGLGLRLIYFSYDVKMKEKGDIPEGYSVSREKKERFSLILESASTNQTSMYLCASSLRRALTDTQYFGPGTRLTVL.

In nucleotides, the CDR3 is TGTGCCAGCAGTTTAACGGACAGGGGGAACACTGAAGCTTTCTTT. Amino acid sequence: CASSLTDRGNTEAFF. This chain uses TRBV27 with TRBJ1-1, with 9 bases fitting TRBD1. CDR1 and CDR2 (germline): MNHEY, SMNVEV (reference sequence). The CDR3 runs to 15 residues. V was pared by 2 bases and J by 1 base, with 2 bases of the junction left unmatched.

This clonotype came up a few times. The J gene is TRBJ2-1, the V gene TRBV7-9; tentative D call: TRBD2 (6 bases). With 6 bases removed from V and 5 bases from J, the gap between germline ends came to 23 bases. The germline CDR1 and CDR2 sequences are SEHNR and FQNEAQ (reference sequence). CDR3 length: 17 amino acids. The DNA of the CDR3 is TGTGCCAGCAGGGGGGGAAACGGGTTGGAGATGGACAATGAGCAGTTCTTC. This gives the protein CASRGGNGLEMDNEQFF. The full variable domain, in which reference TRBV7-9 and TRBJ2-1 provide the parts outside the CDR3, is DTGVSQNPRHKITKRGQNVTFRCDPISEHNRLYWYRQTLGQGPEFLTYFQNEAQLEKSRLLSDRFSAERPKGSFSTLEIQRTEQGDSAMYLCASRGGNGLEMDNEQFFGPGTRLTVL.

This clonotype was seen repeatedly, ten times or more. V gene TRBV20-1 combines with J gene TRBJ2-7; D remains ambiguous. The ends were cut back, 0 bases at V and 0 bases at J, with 12 bases in the middle. The length of the CDR3 is 15 residues. Germline V gene lookup returns CDR1 DFQATT and CDR2 SNEGSKA (reference sequence). CDR3 coding DNA: TGCAGTGCTAGAGATCATGGGCAGTTCTCCTACGAGCAGTACTTC. Translation gives CSARDHGQFSYEQYF.

The chain uses TRBV4-1 and TRBJ2-7, with 8 nucleotides matching TRBD2. This CDR3 is 16 amino acids long. Per germline, CDR1 MGHRA and CDR2 YSYEKL. V dropped 0 bases and J dropped 3; count of bases not matched to a gene: 7. In DNA, the CDR3 is TGCGCCAGCAGCCAAGATCGCGCGGGAGGTCACTACGAGCAGTACTTC. This translates into CASSQDRAGGHYEQYF.

The J gene is TRBJ1-1, the V gene TRBV7-9; D possibly corresponds to TRBD1 (5 bases). Trimming took off 2 bases at V and 1 base at J, with 8 bases between the two ends. Germline V gene lookup returns CDR1 SEHNR and CDR2 FQNEAQ (reference sequence). This CDR3 is built from 14 residues. CDR3 bases: TGTGCCAGCAGCTTATTAACAGGGAACACTGAAGCTTTCTTT. It yields the protein CASSLLTGNTEAFF.

This clonotype was counted at least ten times. The rearrangement joins TRBV12-3 or TRBV12-4 to TRBJ2-7; possible D gene TRBD2, 5 bases. The V and J ends lost 5 bases and 4 bases respectively, with 15 bases between them. This CDR3 contains 14 residues. CDR3 sequence reads: CASSLRSGTYEQYF. The DNA for the CDR3 is TGTGCCAGCAGTCTCCGGAGCGGCACTTACGAGCAGTACTTC.

The genes are TRBV4-2 and TRBJ1-4; 7 bases agree with TRBD1. Losses at the gene ends were 1 base for V and 4 bases for J; bases not matched to a gene: 6. This CDR3 contains 16 residues. CDR1 is LGHNA, CDR2 YNFKEQ, per germline. CDR3 protein: CASSQAPGQRNEKLFF. The CDR3 DNA reads TGTGCCAGCAGCCAAGCTCCGGGACAGCGTAATGAAAAACTGTTTTTT.

The gene calls are TRBV12-3 or TRBV12-4 and TRBJ2-7; 11 nucleotides agree with TRBD1. CDR3 length: 12 residues. The ends lost 4 bases at V and 10 bases at J; junction bases unmatched: 3. The DNA of the CDR3 is TGTGCCAGCAGTTGGGGACAGGGGGTTCAGTACTTC. The encoded protein is CASSWGQGVQYF.

This chain links TRBV20-1 with TRBJ2-5, with TRBD2 matching 9 bases. This CDR3 contains 15 residues. Germline CDR1 DFQATT, CDR2 SNEGSKA (reference sequence). V was pared by 6 bases and J by 0 bases, with 8 bases of the junction left unmatched. CDR3 sequence (DNA): TGCAGTGCCACCTTAGCGGGAGTGTACCAAGAGACCCAGTACTTC. Translation gives CSATLAGVYQETQYF.

This clonotype was picked up a small number of times. This chain uses TRBV11-3 with TRBJ2-1; perhaps TRBD1 as D (5 bases). This CDR3 has 15 residues. CDR1 SGHNT and CDR2 YENEEA come from the germline V gene. V was shortened by 4 bases and J by 8 bases, with 18 bases between the two germline ends. DNA for the CDR3: TGTGCCAGCAGCTCTCGGACGGACACAGGCCATGAGCAGTTCTTC. This translates into CASSSRTDTGHEQFF.

The rearrangement links TRBV7-2 to TRBJ2-3; 8 bases match TRBD2. The CDR3 totals 16 residues. Germline V gives CDR1 SGHTA, CDR2 FQGNSA. V shed 2 bases, J shed 1 base, and the junction held 5 bases outside the gene matches. The CDR3 DNA sequence: TGTGCCAGCAGCTTACTTGGCGGGGGGCGCACAGATACGCAGTATTTT. It encodes CASSLLGGGRTDTQYF.

The chain couples TRBV6-4 to TRBJ1-1, with D possibly being TRBD1 (5 bases). In germline, CDR1 is MRHNA, CDR2 SNTAGT. The CDR3 totals 15 residues. The V gene lost 6 bases and the J gene lost 1 base, with 15 bases spanning the gap. The DNA for the CDR3 is TGTGCCAGCAGCTACCGGGACCTAACGAACACTGAAGCTTTCTTT. Its translation is CASSYRDLTNTEAFF.

V gene TRBV5-1 combines with J gene TRBJ1-6, with D perhaps TRBD1 (6 bases). The CDR3 contains 15 residues. Trimming took off 0 bases at V and 4 bases at J, with 8 bases between the two ends. Looked up from germline, CDR1 is SGHRS and CDR2 is YFSETQ. The CDR3 bases are TGCGCCAGCAGCTTGGACCAGGGGTATAATTCACCCCTCCACTTT. Amino acids: CASSLDQGYNSPLHF. Combining the CDR3 with reference TRBV5-1 and TRBJ1-6 gives the whole variable domain KAGVTQTPRYLIKTRGQQVTLSCSPISGHRSVSWYQQTPGQGLQFLFEYFSETQRNKGNFPGRFSGRQFSNSRSEMNVSTLELGDSALYLCASSLDQGYNSPLHFGNGTRLTVT.

In its sample, this clonotype was seen many times. The rearrangement links TRBV5-1 to TRBJ2-1, with a tentative D call TRBD1 (5 bases). Per germline, CDR1 SGHRS and CDR2 YFSETQ. The CDR3 is 14 amino acids. Between the trimmed V and J ends, which lost 4 bases and 3 bases, there was a span of 11 bases. DNA of the CDR3: TGCGCCAGCAGCCGTGGGGCAGACTACAATGAGCAGTTCTTC. It codes for CASSRGADYNEQFF.

The chain joins TRBV28 to TRBJ2-5; TRBD1 agrees at 9 bases. This CDR3 spans 15 amino acids. Germline V gene lookup returns CDR1 MDHEN and CDR2 SYDVKM. The trim removed 5 bases at V and 2 bases at J, leaving 6 bases unmatched. CDR3 nucleotides: TGTGCCAGCAGTCCTCGACAGGGGGGACAAGAGACCCAGTACTTC. It is translated as CASSPRQGGQETQYF.

This clonotype appeared a few times. This chain joins TRBV12-3 or TRBV12-4 and TRBJ2-1, with a possible D match to TRBD1 (6 bases). V lost 5 bases to trimming and J lost 8 bases, with 13 bases between them. The CDR3 length is 13 residues. CDR3 nucleotides: TGTGCCAGCAGTCCGGGGACACGAGATGAGCAGTTCTTC. Protein sequence: CASSPGTRDEQFF.

This clonotype was recorded a few times. The V and J genes are TRBV6-5 and TRBJ2-5; D is undetermined. This CDR3 has 13 residues. Germline-derived CDR1 and CDR2 are MNHEY and SVGAGI. With 6 bases removed from V and 2 bases from J, the gap between germline ends came to 10 bases. As DNA, the CDR3 is TGTGCCAGCAGCCAGGTTCTACAAGAGACCCAGTACTTC. It codes for CASSQVLQETQYF.

This clonotype was detected only a few times. The gene calls are TRBV7-9 and TRBJ2-3; TRBD2 aligns across 9 bases. The V and J ends lost 4 bases and 5 bases, in that order; junction bases with no gene match: 7. CDR1 and CDR2 (germline): SEHNR, FQNEAQ (reference sequence). The CDR3 length is 15 residues. This CDR3 is CASSSPGLALDTQYF. The CDR3 coding sequence is TGTGCCAGCAGCTCCCCGGGACTAGCTTTAGATACGCAGTATTTT.

V and J are TRBV7-6 and TRBJ1-1, with TRBD1 matching 8 bases. Germline CDR1 is SGHVS and CDR2 is FNYEAQ. The CDR3 length is 15 residues. V lost 5 bases to trimming and J lost 5 bases; unmatched junction nucleotides: 10. The DNA of the CDR3 is TGTGCCAGCAGCAAGACAACAGGGGGTAGAACTGAAGCTTTCTTT. Translating it yields CASSKTTGGRTEAFF.

This chain joins TRBV5-1 and TRBJ2-7; D not certain. CDR3 length: 14 amino acids. Trimming removed 4 bases from V and 3 bases from J, with 14 bases in between. Germline V gene data show CDR1 as SGHRS and CDR2 as YFSETQ. The CDR3 here is CASSTGPPSYEQYF. The CDR3 nucleotides read TGCGCCAGCAGCACCGGACCCCCTAGCTACGAGCAGTACTTC.

J is TRBJ2-1 and V is TRBV7-8; 11 nucleotides agree with TRBD2. This CDR3 comprises 13 residues. The V gene's germline CDR1 is SGHVS and CDR2 FQNEAQ. Trimming at V came to 5 bases and at J to 10 bases, leaving 4 bases not matched to a gene. CDR3 sequence reads: CASSGVAGGEQFF. The CDR3 region has the DNA TGTGCCAGCAGCGGGGTAGCGGGGGGGGAGCAGTTCTTC.

This clonotype was seen only a few times. The chain has TRBV3-1 and TRBJ2-3; no definite D call. The CDR3 totals 13 residues. The V and J ends lost 3 bases and 0 bases respectively, with 4 bases between them. Looked up from germline, CDR1 is LGHDT and CDR2 is YNNKEL (reference sequence). In DNA, the CDR3 is TGTGCCAGCAGCCAGATAAGCACAGATACGCAGTATTTT. Its protein product is CASSQISTDTQYF.

V usage is TRBV7-3 and J usage is TRBJ2-3; TRBD2 aligns across 8 bases. Trimming removed 0 bases from V and 4 bases from J; junction bases left unmatched: 6. The V gene's germline CDR1 is SGHTA and CDR2 FQGTGA. The CDR3 spans 16 residues. CDR3 in amino acids: CASSLTGTRSADTQYF. As DNA, the CDR3 is TGTGCCAGCAGCTTAACCGGGACTAGATCCGCAGATACGCAGTATTTT. The whole variable domain, filled in from reference TRBV7-3 and TRBJ2-3, reads GAGVSQTPSNKVTEKGKYVELRCDPISGHTALYWYRQSLGQGPEFLIYFQGTGAADDSGLPNDRFFAVRPEGSVSTLKIQRTERGDSAVYLCASSLTGTRSADTQYFGPGTRLTVL.

The chain uses TRBV2 and TRBJ2-5; D might be TRBD1 (6 bases). Per the germline V gene, CDR1 is SNHLY and CDR2 is FYNNEI. Trimming shortened V by 3 bases and J by 5 bases, and 10 bases separated the two germline ends. This CDR3 spans 13 amino acids. The chain's CDR3 is CASSDTGMETQYF. As DNA, the CDR3 is TGTGCCAGCAGTGATACAGGGATGGAGACCCAGTACTTC.